This T cell receptor (beta chain) was recovered during a study of breast tumors, draining lymph nodes, adjacent tissues. TCRdb used MiXCR to reprocess the multiplex PCR reads, holding one entry per CDR3 protein. The sample comprises around 300,000 distinct CDR3 sequences, around 31% of which are singletons, and roughly 1.1% rests with the top ten. Samples came from axillary lymph nodes draining the breast cancer. Findings and caveats of the study: Compared with basal-like, luminal-like tumors shared significantly more repertoire with nontumor tissue. Tumor TCR diversity was below lymph nodes but above nontumor tissue.

This CDR3 has 14 amino acids. CDR1 is DFQATT and CDR2 is SNEGSKA in the germline V gene (reference sequence). V lost 2 bases to trimming and J lost 3 bases, with 12 bases between them. Note on this clonotype: Its matching antigen is unknown.

This receptor was taken from a female donor with breast cancer. Some clones in this sample may be carry-over from other donors' samples. The V call is TRBV20-1, the J call TRBJ2-3, with D possibly being TRBD1 or TRBD2 (6 bases each). Sequenced: axillary lymph node tissue. The CDR3 DNA sequence: TGCAGTGCTAGAATAACAGGGACTACAGATACGCAGTATTTT. Its protein is CSARITGTTDTQYF.